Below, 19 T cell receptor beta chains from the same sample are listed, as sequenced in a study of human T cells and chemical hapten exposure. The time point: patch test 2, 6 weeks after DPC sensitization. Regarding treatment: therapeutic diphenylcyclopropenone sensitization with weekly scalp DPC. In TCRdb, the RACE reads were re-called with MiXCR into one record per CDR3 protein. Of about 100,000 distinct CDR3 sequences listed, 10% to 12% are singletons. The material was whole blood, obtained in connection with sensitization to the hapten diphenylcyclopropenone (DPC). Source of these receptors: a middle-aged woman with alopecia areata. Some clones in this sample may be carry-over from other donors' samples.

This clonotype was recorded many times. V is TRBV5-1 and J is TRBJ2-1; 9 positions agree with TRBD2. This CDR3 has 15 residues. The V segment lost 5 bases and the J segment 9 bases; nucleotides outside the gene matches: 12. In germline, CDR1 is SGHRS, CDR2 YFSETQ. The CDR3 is CASRSASGTSGEQFF. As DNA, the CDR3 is TGCGCCAGCAGATCGGCTAGCGGGACCTCGGGTGAGCAGTTCTTC. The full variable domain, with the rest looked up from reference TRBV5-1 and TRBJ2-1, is KAGVTQTPRYLIKTRGQQVTLSCSPISGHRSVSWYQQTPGQGLQFLFEYFSETQRNKGNFPGRFSGRQFSNSRSEMNVSTLELGDSALYLCASRSASGTSGEQFFGPGTRLTVL.

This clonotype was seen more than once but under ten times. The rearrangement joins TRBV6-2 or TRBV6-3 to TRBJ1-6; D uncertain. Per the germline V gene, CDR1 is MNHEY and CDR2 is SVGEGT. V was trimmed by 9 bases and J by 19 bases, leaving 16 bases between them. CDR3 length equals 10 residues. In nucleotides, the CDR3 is TGTGCCAGGTATTCGCTCGGACCGCACTTT. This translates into CARYSLGPHF.

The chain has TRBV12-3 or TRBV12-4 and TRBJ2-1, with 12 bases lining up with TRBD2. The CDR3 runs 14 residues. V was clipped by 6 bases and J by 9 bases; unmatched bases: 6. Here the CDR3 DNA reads TGTGCCAGCAGGACTAGCGGGGGAATAGGTGAGCAGTTCTTC. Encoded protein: CASRTSGGIGEQFF.

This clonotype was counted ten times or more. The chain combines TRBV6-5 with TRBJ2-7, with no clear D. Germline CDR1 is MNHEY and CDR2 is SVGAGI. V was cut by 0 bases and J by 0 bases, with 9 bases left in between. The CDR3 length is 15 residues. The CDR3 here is CASSYSTTNSYEQYF. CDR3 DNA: TGTGCCAGCAGTTACTCGACCACAAACTCCTACGAGCAGTACTTC.

CDR3 DNA: TGCGCCAGCAGCCCCCGTGGCAGCGGGAGGGGCGATACGCAGTATTTT. This sequence encodes CASSPRGSGRGDTQYF. The rearrangement uses TRBV5-1 and TRBJ2-3; 10 nucleotides align to TRBD2. The CDR3 is made up of 16 amino acids. Germline CDR1 reads SGHRS; CDR2 reads YFSETQ. Trimming cost V 4 bases and J 6 bases; bases outside gene matches: 11.

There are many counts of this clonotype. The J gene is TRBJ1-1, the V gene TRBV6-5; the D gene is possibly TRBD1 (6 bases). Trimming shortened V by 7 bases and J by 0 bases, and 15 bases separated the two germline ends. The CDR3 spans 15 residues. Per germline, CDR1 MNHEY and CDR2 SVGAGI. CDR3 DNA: TGTGCCAGCACCCTTAACAGGGATTTGAACACTGAAGCTTTCTTT. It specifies CASTLNRDLNTEAFF.

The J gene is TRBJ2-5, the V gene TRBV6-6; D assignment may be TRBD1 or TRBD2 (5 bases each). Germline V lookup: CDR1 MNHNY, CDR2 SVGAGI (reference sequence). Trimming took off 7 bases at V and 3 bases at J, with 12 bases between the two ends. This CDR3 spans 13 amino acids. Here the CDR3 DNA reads TGTGCCAGCACCCCCGGGACCGAAGAGACCCAGTACTTC. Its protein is CASTPGTEETQYF.

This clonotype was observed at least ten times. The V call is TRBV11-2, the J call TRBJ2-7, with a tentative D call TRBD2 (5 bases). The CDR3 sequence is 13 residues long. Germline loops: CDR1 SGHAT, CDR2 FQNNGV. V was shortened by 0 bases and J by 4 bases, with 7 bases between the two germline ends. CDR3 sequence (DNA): TGTGCCAGCAGCTTAGATGGCGGGTACGAGCAGTACTTC. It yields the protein CASSLDGGYEQYF.

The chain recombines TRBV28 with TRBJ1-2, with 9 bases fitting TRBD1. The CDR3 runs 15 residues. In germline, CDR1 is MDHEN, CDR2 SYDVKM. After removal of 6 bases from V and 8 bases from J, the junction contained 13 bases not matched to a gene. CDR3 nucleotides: TGTGCCAGCAGGACTTCGACAGGGGGTTTAGGGGGCTACACCTTC. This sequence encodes CASRTSTGGLGGYTF.

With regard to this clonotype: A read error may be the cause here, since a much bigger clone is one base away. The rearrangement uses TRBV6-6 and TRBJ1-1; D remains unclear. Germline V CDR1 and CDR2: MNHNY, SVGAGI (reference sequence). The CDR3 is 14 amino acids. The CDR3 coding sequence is TGTGCCAGCAGGGTCGCAGCCTCGAACACTAAAGCTTTCTTT. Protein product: CASRVAASNTKAFF.

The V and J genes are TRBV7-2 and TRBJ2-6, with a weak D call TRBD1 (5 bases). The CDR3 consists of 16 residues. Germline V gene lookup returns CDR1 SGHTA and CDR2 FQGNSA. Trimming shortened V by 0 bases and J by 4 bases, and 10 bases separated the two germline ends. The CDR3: CASSLAGASGANVLTF. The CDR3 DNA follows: TGTGCCAGCAGCTTAGCAGGGGCGTCCGGGGCCAACGTCCTGACTTTC.

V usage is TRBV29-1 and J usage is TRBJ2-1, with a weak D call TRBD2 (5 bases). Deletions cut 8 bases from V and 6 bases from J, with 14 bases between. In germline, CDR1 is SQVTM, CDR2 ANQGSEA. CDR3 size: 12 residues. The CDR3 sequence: CSSAPGVNEQFF. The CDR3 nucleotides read TGCAGCTCCGCCCCCGGGGTCAATGAGCAGTTCTTC.

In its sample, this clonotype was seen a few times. This CDR3 reads CASSPSGQSNEQYF. DNA for the CDR3: TGTGCCAGCAGCCCGTCGGGACAGTCCAACGAGCAGTACTTC. The V call is TRBV7-9, the J call TRBJ2-7; 7 bases match TRBD1. V lost 5 bases to trimming and J lost 5 bases; unmatched junction nucleotides: 9. CDR3 size: 14 residues. Germline V CDR1 and CDR2: SEHNR, FQNEAQ (reference sequence).

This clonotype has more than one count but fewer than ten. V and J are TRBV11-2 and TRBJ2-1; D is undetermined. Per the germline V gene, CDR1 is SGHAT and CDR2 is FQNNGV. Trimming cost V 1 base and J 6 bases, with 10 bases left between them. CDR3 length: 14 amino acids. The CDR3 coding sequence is TGTGCCAGCAGCTTAGCGGGTGCATCCAATGAGCAGTTCTTC. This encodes CASSLAGASNEQFF.

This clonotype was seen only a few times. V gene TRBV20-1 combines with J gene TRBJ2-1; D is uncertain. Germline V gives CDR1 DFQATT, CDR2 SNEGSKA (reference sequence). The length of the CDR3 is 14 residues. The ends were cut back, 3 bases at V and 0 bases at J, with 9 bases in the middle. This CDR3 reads CSASAPASYNEQFF. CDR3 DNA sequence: TGCAGTGCTAGCGCTCCCGCCTCCTACAATGAGCAGTTCTTC.

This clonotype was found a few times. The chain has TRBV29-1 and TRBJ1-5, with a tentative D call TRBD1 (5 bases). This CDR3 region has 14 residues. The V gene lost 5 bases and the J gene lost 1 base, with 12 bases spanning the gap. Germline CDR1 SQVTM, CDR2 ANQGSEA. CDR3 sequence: CSVKLGDSNQPQHF. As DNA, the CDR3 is TGCAGCGTTAAGCTTGGGGACAGCAATCAGCCCCAGCATTTT.

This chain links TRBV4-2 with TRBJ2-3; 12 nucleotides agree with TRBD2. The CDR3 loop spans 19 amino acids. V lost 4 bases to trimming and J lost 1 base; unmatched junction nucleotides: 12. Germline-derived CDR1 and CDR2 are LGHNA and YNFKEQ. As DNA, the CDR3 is TGTGCCAGCAGCCTGCAACTAGCGGGGGGCAAGACGGGCACAGATACGCAGTATTTT. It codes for CASSLQLAGGKTGTDTQYF.

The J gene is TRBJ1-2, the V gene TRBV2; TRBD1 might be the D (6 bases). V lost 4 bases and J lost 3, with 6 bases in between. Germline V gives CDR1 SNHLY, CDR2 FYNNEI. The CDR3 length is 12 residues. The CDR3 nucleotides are TGTGCCAGCAGTGGACAGGACTATGGCTACACCTTC. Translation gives CASSGQDYGYTF. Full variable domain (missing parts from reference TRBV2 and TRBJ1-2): EPEVTQTPSHQVTQMGQEVILRCVPISNHLYFYWYRQILGQKVEFLVSFYNNEISEKSEIFDDQFSVERPDGSNFTLKIRSTKLEDSAMYFCASSGQDYGYTFGSGTRLTVV.

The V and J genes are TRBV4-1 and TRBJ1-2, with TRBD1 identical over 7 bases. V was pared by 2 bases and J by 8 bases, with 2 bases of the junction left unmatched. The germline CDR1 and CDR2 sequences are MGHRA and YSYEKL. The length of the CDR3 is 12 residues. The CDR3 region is CASSQRQGGYTF. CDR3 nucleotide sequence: TGCGCCAGCAGCCAAAGACAGGGCGGCTACACCTTC.